The T cell receptor beta chain under discussion was sequenced for a study of CD8 T cells in ankylosing spondylitis. Study-level results: Matched synovial fluid from ankylosing spondylitis patients was reported to be enriched for disease-linked clones. Typical of ankylosing spondylitis blood, it appeared, was a TCR beta motif of several highly homologous variants. Disease-linked clones bore a CD8+ phenotype, appearing relatively rarely in peripheral blood.

Preparation of TCR beta libraries was done by quantitative 5'-RACE with molecular barcodes. TCRdb independently ran MiXCR on the 5' RACE reads; one entry per CDR3 protein. Of about 540,000 distinct CDR3 sequences listed, about 13% were seen once; the top ten hold 6.8%. The germline V and J ends were trimmed by 1 base and 0 bases, with 12 bases remaining between them. Germline V CDR1 and CDR2: KGHSH, LQKENI. There are 16 residues in the CDR3. A word on this clonotype: What it binds is not known.

The clonotype was recovered from a male donor with ankylosing spondylitis. The chain uses TRBV18 and TRBJ1-1; no clear D. Material for sequencing was blood, either unsorted or a sorted T cell fraction (not recorded which). CDR3 region: CASSPRRAKMNTEAFF. DNA for the CDR3: TGTGCCAGCTCACCACGGAGGGCAAAAATGAACACTGAAGCTTTCTTT. The full variable domain, in which reference TRBV18 and TRBJ1-1 provide the parts outside the CDR3, is NAGVMQNPRHLVRRRGQEARLRCSPMKGHSHVYWYRQLPEEGLKFMVYLQKENIIDESGMPKERFSAEFPKEGPSILRIQQVVRGDSAAYFCASSPRRAKMNTEAFFGQGTRLTVV.